The T cell receptor (beta chain) under discussion was sequenced for a study of control samples from healthy donors and cancer patients. TCRdb keeps only in-frame clones here, not all; method: immunoSEQ multiplex PCR. Among approximately 160,000 clones listed, roughly 94% were seen once. Germline CDR1 is SGHDT and CDR2 is YYEEEE. This CDR3 spans 17 amino acids. V lost 0 bases to trimming and J lost 1 base, with 15 bases between them. The genes are TRBV5-6 and TRBJ2-3; D could derive from TRBD1 or TRBD2 (6 bases each). The sequence came from a woman aged 18-29 years in good health. The material sequenced was blood. CDR3 protein: CASSLVTSGEGTDTQYF. CDR3 DNA: TGTGCCAGCAGCTTGGTCACCTCAGGGGAGGGCACAGATACGCAGTATTTT.